What follows are 19 T cell receptor beta chains derived from one specimen sequenced in a study of T cells after posttransplantation cyclophosphamide. Treatment was busulfan-fludarabine conditioning, a marrow graft, and cyclophosphamide on days +3 and +4. Profiled with immunoSEQ multiplex PCR; TCRdb holds only in-frame clones, not every one. The sample includes about 43,000 clones, roughly 88% of them seen just once. The source was PBMCs, collected around 58 days after allogeneic stem cell transplant with posttransplant cyclophosphamide. Receptors originate from a male patient between 55 and 70 years old who received an allogeneic stem cell transplant from a related donor and was CMV-positive. The T cells may partly be graft donor cells.

The chain carries TRBV5-1 and TRBJ2-2; TRBD2 might be the D (6 bases). The ends were cut back, 8 bases at V and 4 bases at J, with 18 bases in the middle. The length of the CDR3 is 15 residues. Germline-derived CDR1 and CDR2 are SGHRS and YFSETQ. CDR3: CASARERGGTGELFF. In nucleotides, the CDR3 is TGCGCCAGTGCCCGGGAGCGAGGCGGCACCGGGGAGCTGTTTTTT. Variable domain in full (rest from reference TRBV5-1 and TRBJ2-2): KAGVTQTPRYLIKTRGQQVTLSCSPISGHRSVSWYQQTPGQGLQFLFEYFSETQRNKGNFPGRFSGRQFSNSRSEMNVSTLELGDSALYLCASARERGGTGELFFGEGSRLTVL.

This chain joins TRBV10-3 and TRBJ2-1; the match to TRBD2 covers 8 bases. After removal of 6 bases from V and 9 bases from J, the junction contained 16 bases not matched to a gene. CDR1 and CDR2 from the germline V gene are ENHRY and SYGVKD. This CDR3 comprises 16 residues. In DNA form, the CDR3 reads TGTGCCATCAGCGGTACCCCCAGCGGGGGTACCGGTGAGCAGTTCTTC. This codes for CAISGTPSGGTGEQFF.

This chain links TRBV29-1 with TRBJ2-3; D might be TRBD1 (5 bases). V lost 2 bases and J lost 0, with 6 bases in between. The CDR3 runs to 13 residues. CDR1 and CDR2 from the germline V gene are SQVTM and ANQGSEA. The CDR3 spells CSVERQSTDTQYF. The CDR3 coding sequence is TGCAGCGTTGAAAGACAGAGCACAGATACGCAGTATTTT.

The chain couples TRBV6-5 to TRBJ1-1; the D gene is possibly TRBD1 (6 bases). The CDR3 length is 13 residues. CDR1 MNHEY and CDR2 SVGAGI come from the germline V gene. V was pared by 2 bases and J by 9 bases, with 13 bases between. In nucleotides, the CDR3 is TGTGCCAGCAGTTACGGACGACAGGCCCAAGCTTTCTTT. This gives the protein CASSYGRQAQAFF.

The chain combines TRBV30 with TRBJ1-2; 9 bases map to TRBD1. Germline loops: CDR1 GTSNPN, CDR2 SVGIG (reference sequence). The V gene end was trimmed by 3 bases and the J gene end by 3 bases; junction bases not matched to a gene: 5. This CDR3 spans 14 amino acids. Here the CDR3 DNA reads TGTGCCTGGAGCCCGGGACAGGGCTACTATGGCTACACCTTC. The encoded protein is CAWSPGQGYYGYTF.

The genes are TRBV27 and TRBJ1-2; the match to TRBD1 covers 7 bases. The CDR3 has 16 residues. The J segment lost 8 bases and the V segment lost 0 bases, leaving 12 bases of the junction unmatched. Germline CDR1 MNHEY, CDR2 SMNVEV (reference sequence). The CDR3 DNA is TGTGCCAGCAGTTTATCCGGGACAGACCATCTTAGGGGCTACACCTTC. Residues: CASSLSGTDHLRGYTF.

The rearrangement uses TRBV6-4 and TRBJ2-3; 13 nucleotides line up with TRBD2. The J segment lost 1 base and the V segment lost 2 bases, leaving 0 bases of the junction unmatched. Germline CDR1 MRHNA, CDR2 SNTAGT. This CDR3 contains 16 residues. CDR3 loop: CASSDGTSGGTDTQYF. CDR3 DNA sequence: TGTGCCAGCAGTGACGGGACTAGCGGGGGCACAGATACGCAGTATTTT.

The chain links TRBV7-9 to TRBJ1-2, with a tentative D call TRBD1 (6 bases). The CDR3 has 12 residues. V was pared by 5 bases and J by 6 bases, with 10 bases between. Germline CDR1 and CDR2: SEHNR and FQNEAQ (reference sequence). CDR3 coding DNA: TGTGCCAGCAGCGTGACAGGACATGGCTACACCTTC. Its protein is CASSVTGHGYTF.

The V gene is TRBV7-8, the J gene TRBJ2-1; 8 bases are shared with TRBD1. J was trimmed by 5 bases and V by 1 base; bases with no gene match: 7. The germline V gene has CDR1 SGHVS and CDR2 FQNEAQ. The CDR3 length is 16 residues. DNA for the CDR3: TGTGCCAGCAGCTTAGTGGGACAGGTCGGAAACAATGAGCAGTTCTTC. This gives the protein CASSLVGQVGNNEQFF.

The V gene is TRBV18, the J gene TRBJ1-2; D call uncertain. CDR1 and CDR2 from the germline V gene are KGHSH and LQKENI. The CDR3 is 13 residues long. V was cut by 1 base and J by 7 bases, with 10 bases left in between. The CDR3 here is CASSPREGSGYTF. DNA of the CDR3: TGTGCCAGCTCACCACGGGAAGGGAGTGGCTACACCTTC.

This clone was seen only once. The genes are TRBV19 and TRBJ1-1, with a weak D call TRBD1 (6 bases). Looked up from germline, CDR1 is LNHDA and CDR2 is SQIVND (reference sequence). V gave up 4 bases and J gave up 0 bases, with 15 bases separating them. The CDR3 is 16 residues long. In nucleotides, the CDR3 is TGTGCCAGTAGTACAAGACAGGTGGTTATGAACACTGAAGCTTTCTTT. Translating it yields CASSTRQVVMNTEAFF.

The chain has TRBV6-5 and TRBJ1-5; no clear D gene. Trimming pared 2 bases from V and 8 bases from J, leaving 10 bases between. This CDR3 is built from 13 residues. CDR1 is MNHEY and CDR2 is SVGAGI in the germline V gene. CDR3 DNA: TGTGCCAGCAGTTACGCATTCCGCGAGCCCCAGCATTTT. It translates to CASSYAFREPQHF.

The chain joins TRBV27 to TRBJ1-2, with unresolved D. CDR1 is MNHEY, CDR2 SMNVEV, per germline (reference sequence). The CDR3 has 11 residues. Deletions cut 8 bases from V and 1 base from J, with 5 bases between. The CDR3 region is CASYSNYGYTF. CDR3 nucleotides: TGTGCCAGCTACAGTAACTATGGCTACACCTTC.

The chain links TRBV9 to TRBJ1-2; D call uncertain. The germline gives CDR1 SGDLS, CDR2 YYNGEE. The ends were cut back, 2 bases at V and 10 bases at J, with 9 bases in the middle. This CDR3 contains 11 residues. CDR3 in DNA: TGTGCCAGCAGCGTCAACCAGGTCTACACCTTC. Its translation: CASSVNQVYTF. Full variable domain (outside the CDR3, taken from reference TRBV9 and TRBJ1-2): DSGVTQTPKHLITATGQRVTLRCSPRSGDLSVYWYQQSLDQGLQFLIQYYNGEERAKGNILERFSAQQFPDLHSELNLSSLELGDSALYFCASSVNQVYTFGSGTRLTVV.

This clone was detected once. The chain combines TRBV9 with TRBJ1-1; a possible D gene is TRBD1 (5 bases). Trimming shortened V by 7 bases and J by 1 base, and 11 bases separated the two germline ends. Germline CDR1 SGDLS, CDR2 YYNGEE. The CDR3 runs 13 residues. This CDR3 is CASGRQQNTEAFF. Here the CDR3 DNA reads TGTGCCAGCGGAAGACAGCAGAACACTGAAGCTTTCTTT. Full variable domain (rest looked up from reference TRBV9 and TRBJ1-1): DSGVTQTPKHLITATGQRVTLRCSPRSGDLSVYWYQQSLDQGLQFLIQYYNGEERAKGNILERFSAQQFPDLHSELNLSSLELGDSALYFCASGRQQNTEAFFGQGTRLTVV.

J is TRBJ2-5 and V is TRBV29-1, with TRBD1 as a possible D gene (6 bases). Germline V CDR1 and CDR2: SQVTM, ANQGSEA. Trimming took 3 bases from V and 11 from J, leaving 13 bases between them. This CDR3 is 11 amino acids long. This chain's CDR3 is CSVEYGGAQYF. DNA for the CDR3: TGCAGCGTTGAGTATGGGGGCGCGCAGTACTTC.

The rearrangement uses TRBV12-5 and TRBJ1-3, with TRBD1 identical over 12 bases. V was clipped by 4 bases and J by 0 bases; unmatched bases: 7. There are 18 residues in the CDR3. CDR1 and CDR2 from the germline V gene are LGHNT and FRNRAP. The CDR3 nucleotides are TGTGCTAGTGGTTGGGGACAGGGGGCTCTACTCTCTGGAAACACCATATATTTT. It translates to CASGWGQGALLSGNTIYF.

V is TRBV7-9 and J is TRBJ1-1, with D perhaps matching TRBD1 (5 bases). This CDR3 region has 17 residues. V lost 1 base, J lost 1 base, and 16 bases lay in between. CDR1 and CDR2 (germline): SEHNR, FQNEAQ (reference sequence). CDR3 region: CASSLGRYPQENTEAFF. CDR3 bases: TGTGCCAGCAGCTTAGGACGTTACCCACAGGAGAACACTGAAGCTTTCTTT.

This clone was recorded only once. This chain uses TRBV27 with TRBJ1-1; D perhaps matches TRBD1 (6 bases). Germline CDR1 and CDR2: MNHEY and SMNVEV (reference sequence). The ends were cut back, 6 bases at V and 1 base at J, with 12 bases in the middle. This CDR3 is built from 14 residues. The CDR3 DNA reads as TGTGCCAGCAGCCCGCAGGGGACGAACACTGAAGCTTTCTTT. This gives the protein CASSPQGTNTEAFF.